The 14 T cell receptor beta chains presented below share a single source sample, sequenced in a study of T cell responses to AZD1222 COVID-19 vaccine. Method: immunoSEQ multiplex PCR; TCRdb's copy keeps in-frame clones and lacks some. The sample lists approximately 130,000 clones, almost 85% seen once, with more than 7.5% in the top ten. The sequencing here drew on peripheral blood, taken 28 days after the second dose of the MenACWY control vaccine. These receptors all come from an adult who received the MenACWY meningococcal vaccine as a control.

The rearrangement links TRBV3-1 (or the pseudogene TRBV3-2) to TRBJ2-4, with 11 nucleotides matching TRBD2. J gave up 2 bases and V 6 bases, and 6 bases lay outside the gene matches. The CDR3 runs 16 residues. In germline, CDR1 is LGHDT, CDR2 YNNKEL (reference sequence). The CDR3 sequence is CASRHLAGGPKNIQYF. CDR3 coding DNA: TGTGCCAGCAGACACCTAGCGGGGGGTCCCAAAAACATTCAGTACTTC.

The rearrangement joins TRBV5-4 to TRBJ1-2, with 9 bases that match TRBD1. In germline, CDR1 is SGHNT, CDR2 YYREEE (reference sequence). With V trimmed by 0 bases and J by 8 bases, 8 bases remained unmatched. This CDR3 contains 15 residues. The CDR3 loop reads CASSLGGTGIKGYTF. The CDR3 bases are TGTGCCAGCAGCTTGGGTGGGACAGGGATAAAAGGCTACACCTTC.

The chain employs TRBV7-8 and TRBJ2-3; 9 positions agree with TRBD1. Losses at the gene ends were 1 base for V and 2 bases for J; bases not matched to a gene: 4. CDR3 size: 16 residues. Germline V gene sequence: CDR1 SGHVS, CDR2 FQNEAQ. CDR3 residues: CASSLDRTGDTDTQYF. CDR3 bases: TGTGCCAGCAGCTTAGATCGGACAGGGGACACAGATACGCAGTATTTT. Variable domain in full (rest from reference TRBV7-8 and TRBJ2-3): GAGVSQSPRYKVAKRGQDVALRCDPISGHVSLFWYQQALGQGPEFLTYFQNEAQLDKSGLPSDRFFAERPEGSVSTLKIQRTQQEDSAVYLCASSLDRTGDTDTQYFGPGTRLTVL.

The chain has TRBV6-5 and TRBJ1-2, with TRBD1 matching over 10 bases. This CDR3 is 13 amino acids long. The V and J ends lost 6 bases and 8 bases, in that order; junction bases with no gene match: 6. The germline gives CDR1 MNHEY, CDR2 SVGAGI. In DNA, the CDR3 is TGTGCCAGCAGCTTGACAGGGGGCGAGGGCTACACCTTC. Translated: CASSLTGGEGYTF.

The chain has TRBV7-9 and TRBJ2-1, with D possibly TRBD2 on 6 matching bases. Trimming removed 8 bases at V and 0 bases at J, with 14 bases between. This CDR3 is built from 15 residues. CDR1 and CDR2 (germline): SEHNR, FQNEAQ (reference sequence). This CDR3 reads CASRPRGGSYNEQFF. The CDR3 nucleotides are TGTGCCAGCCGGCCGCGGGGAGGCTCCTACAATGAGCAGTTCTTC.

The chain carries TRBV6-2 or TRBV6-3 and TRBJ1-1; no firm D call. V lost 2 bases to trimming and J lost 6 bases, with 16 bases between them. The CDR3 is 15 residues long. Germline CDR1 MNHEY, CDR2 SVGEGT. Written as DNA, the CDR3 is TGTGCCAGCAGTTACGATCTCACCGTAAACCCTGAAGCTTTCTTT. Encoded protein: CASSYDLTVNPEAFF.

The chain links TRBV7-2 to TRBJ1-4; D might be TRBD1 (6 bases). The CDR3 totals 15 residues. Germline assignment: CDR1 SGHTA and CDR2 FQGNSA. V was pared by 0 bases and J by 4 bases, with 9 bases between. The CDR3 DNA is TGTGCCAGCAGCTTAGCCCAGGGGATTAATGAAAAACTGTTTTTT. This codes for CASSLAQGINEKLFF. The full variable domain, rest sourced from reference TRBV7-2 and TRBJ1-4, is GAGVSQSPSNKVTEKGKDVELRCDPISGHTALYWYRQSLGQGLEFLIYFQGNSAPDKSGLPSDRFSAERTGGSVSTLTIQRTQQEDSAVYLCASSLAQGINEKLFFGSGTQLSVL.

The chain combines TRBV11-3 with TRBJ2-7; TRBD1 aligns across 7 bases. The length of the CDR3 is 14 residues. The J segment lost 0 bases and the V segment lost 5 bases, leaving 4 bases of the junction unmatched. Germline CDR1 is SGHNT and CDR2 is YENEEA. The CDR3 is CASSHRQGSYEQYF. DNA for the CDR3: TGTGCCAGCAGCCATCGACAGGGCTCCTACGAGCAGTACTTC.

The chain's CDR3 is CASSLGQGTGELFF. The CDR3 DNA follows: TGTGCCAGCAGCTTAGGCCAGGGCACCGGGGAGCTGTTTTTT. The chain has TRBV11-2 and TRBJ2-2, with a tentative D call TRBD1 (5 bases). V was clipped by 1 base and J by 4 bases, with 7 bases between them. Germline CDR1 SGHAT, CDR2 FQNNGV. The CDR3 is 14 residues long.

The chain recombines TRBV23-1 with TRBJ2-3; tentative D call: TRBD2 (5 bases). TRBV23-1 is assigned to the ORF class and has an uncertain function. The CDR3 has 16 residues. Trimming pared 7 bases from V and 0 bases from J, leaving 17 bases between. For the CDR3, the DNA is TGCGCCAGCACTTCGGACGGACGGACTAGCACAGATACGCAGTATTTT. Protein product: CASTSDGRTSTDTQYF.

The CDR3 bases are TGTGCCAGCAGTGACTCGGACAGGGCCACTGAAGCTTTCTTT. This encodes CASSDSDRATEAFF. The chain links TRBV6-4 to TRBJ1-1, with 8 nucleotides matching TRBD1. V trimming: 0 bases; J trimming: 4 bases; junction bases outside the gene matches: 1. Germline V gene data show CDR1 as MRHNA and CDR2 as SNTAGT. There are 14 residues in the CDR3.

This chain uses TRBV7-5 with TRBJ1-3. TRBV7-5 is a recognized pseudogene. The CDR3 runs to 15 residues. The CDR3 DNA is TGTGTCAGAAGCCCACGGTTCCAGCCTGGAAACACCATATATTTT. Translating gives CVRSPRFQPGNTIYF.

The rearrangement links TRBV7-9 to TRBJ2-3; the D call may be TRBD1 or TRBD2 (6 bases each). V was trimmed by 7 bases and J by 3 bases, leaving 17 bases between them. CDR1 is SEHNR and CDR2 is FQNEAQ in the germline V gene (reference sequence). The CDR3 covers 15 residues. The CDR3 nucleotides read TGTGCCAGCATGGGTACGGGGGCCTGGACAGATACGCAGTATTTT. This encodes CASMGTGAWTDTQYF.

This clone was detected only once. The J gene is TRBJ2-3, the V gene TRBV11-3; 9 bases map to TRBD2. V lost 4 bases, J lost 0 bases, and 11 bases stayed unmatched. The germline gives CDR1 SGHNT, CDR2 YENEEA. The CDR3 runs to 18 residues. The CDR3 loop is CASSSNEAGGRSTDTQYF. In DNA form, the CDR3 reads TGTGCCAGCAGCTCGAATGAAGCGGGAGGACGTAGCACAGATACGCAGTATTTT. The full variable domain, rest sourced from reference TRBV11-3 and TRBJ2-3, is EAGVVQSPRYKIIEKKQPVAFWCNPISGHNTLYWYLQNLGQGPELLIRYENEEAVDDSQLPKDRFSAERLKGVDSTLKIQPAELGDSAVYLCASSSNEAGGRSTDTQYFGPGTRLTVL.